There are a few counts of the clone carrying this TCR beta chain. Antigen specificity is unknown. This sample stems from a study of CD8+ T cells in alopecia areata. Study summary: Treated patients were given 5 to 10 mg oral tofacitinib twice daily.

Extracted RNA was reverse transcribed, and the resulting cDNA served as sequencing template. The data were produced by immunoSEQ multiplex PCR, yet TCRdb's version contains in-frame clones alone and is incomplete. Of 200,000 to 250,000 clones detected, approximately 72% appear once; the ten largest clones hold approximately 1.2%. Treatment in this sample: oral pan-JAK inhibitor, 5-10 mg twice daily. General study results and limits: Sequencing of scalp samples also includes resident alphabeta T cells from normal skin. A great number of expanded lesional clones endured in scalp and blood during tofacitinib. Compared with normal scalp, lesional scalp had higher clonality and more expanded CD8+ clones.

Trimming took off 3 bases at V and 3 bases at J, with 23 bases between the two ends. The CDR3 runs 19 residues. Sequenced here: CD4+ T cells sorted from blood, sampled at approximately week 42, from a patient treated with tofacitinib. The sequence derives from a human donor with alopecia areata. J is TRBJ2-2 and V is TRBV23-1; TRBD1 is a possible D gene (6 bases). TRBV23-1 is given ORF status, its function remaining uncertain. CDR3 in DNA: TGCGCCAGCAGTCACCAGGGACCCGGGACAACTTTTGACACCGGGGAGCTGTTTTTT. It specifies CASSHQGPGTTFDTGELFF.